This T cell receptor (beta chain) was sequenced for a study of blood T cell repertoires in COVID-19. Study as a whole: The origin of the acute and convalescent COVID-19 samples was the United States, Italy and Spain. PBMCs, B-cell-depleted T cells, or T cells were the source of the cDNA or gDNA that made up the material.

Original analysis: Reference gene primer amplification in the assay estimated nucleated cell counts. The method was immunoSEQ multiplex PCR; TCRdb's version includes in-frame clones alone and lacks a portion of them. The V and J calls and clone size are taken from that table; D and trimming were inferred from the DNA. The table shows tens of thousands of clones, with around four fifths occurring only once. The CDR3 runs to 15 residues. The V gene's germline CDR1 is KGHSH and CDR2 LQKENI. The V segment lost 3 bases and the J segment 6 bases; nucleotides outside the gene matches: 7. The chain has TRBV18 and TRBJ2-2; 7 bases agree with TRBD1. The receptor was isolated from a human donor in a cohort sampled during active COVID-19. The specimen sequenced was peripheral blood. The CDR3 is CASSPFDRAAGELFF. For the CDR3, the DNA is TGTGCCAGCTCACCTTTCGACAGGGCGGCCGGGGAGCTGTTTTTT.